The clone carrying this T cell receptor beta chain was counted a few times. Germline V CDR1 and CDR2: SGHTA, FQGNSA. The V gene lost 5 bases and the J gene lost 13 bases, with 21 bases spanning the gap. CDR3 length: 14 amino acids. This entry is derived from a study of blood T cells in healthy people across ages. Then a second PCR, running roughly 7 to 11 cycles, was carried out with a sample-barcoded 5' primer and a J-beta primer mix. TCRdb re-called the 5' RACE reads with MiXCR, one entry per CDR3 protein. The table has about 930,000 distinct CDR3 sequences, 25% to 35% seen once; the top ten hold roughly 10%. These sequences were also reported in another study, on T cells of mothers and their children. As that report states: Thymic selection shapes TCR recombination output in related pairs, and it does so similarly in unrelated pairs.

Sequencing used blood. V and J are TRBV7-2 and TRBJ2-1, with D possibly TRBD1 on 6 matching bases. This TCR was recovered from a woman between 40 and 55 years old in good health. The CDR3 DNA reads as TGTGCCAGCAGCAACAATCAGGGGCTAGAGACCCAGTTCTTC. Translating it yields CASSNNQGLETQFF.